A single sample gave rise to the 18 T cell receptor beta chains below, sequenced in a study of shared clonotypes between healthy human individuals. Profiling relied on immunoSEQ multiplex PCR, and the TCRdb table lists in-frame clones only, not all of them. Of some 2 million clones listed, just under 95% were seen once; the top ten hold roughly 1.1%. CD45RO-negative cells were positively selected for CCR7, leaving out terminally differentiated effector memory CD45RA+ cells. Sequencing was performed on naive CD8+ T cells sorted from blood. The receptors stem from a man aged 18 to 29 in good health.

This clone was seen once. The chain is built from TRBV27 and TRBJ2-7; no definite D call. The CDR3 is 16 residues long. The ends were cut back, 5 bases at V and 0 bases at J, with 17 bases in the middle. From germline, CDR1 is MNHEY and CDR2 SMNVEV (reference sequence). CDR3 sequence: CASSPVFGDPSYEQYF. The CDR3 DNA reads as TGTGCCAGCAGTCCGGTGTTCGGTGACCCCTCCTACGAGCAGTACTTC.

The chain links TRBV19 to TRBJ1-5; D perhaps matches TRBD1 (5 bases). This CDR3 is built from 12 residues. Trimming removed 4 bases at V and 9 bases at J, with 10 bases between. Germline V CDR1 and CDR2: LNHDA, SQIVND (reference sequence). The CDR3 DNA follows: TGTGCCAGTAGTAGACAGACCCGGCCCCAGCATTTT. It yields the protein CASSRQTRPQHF.

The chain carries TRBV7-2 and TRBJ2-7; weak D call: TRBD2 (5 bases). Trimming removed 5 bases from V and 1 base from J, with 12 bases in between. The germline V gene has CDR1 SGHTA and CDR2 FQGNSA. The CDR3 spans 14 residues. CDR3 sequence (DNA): TGTGCCAGCAGCGAAGAGGGTTTTTCCTACGAGCAGTACTTC. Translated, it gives CASSEEGFSYEQYF.

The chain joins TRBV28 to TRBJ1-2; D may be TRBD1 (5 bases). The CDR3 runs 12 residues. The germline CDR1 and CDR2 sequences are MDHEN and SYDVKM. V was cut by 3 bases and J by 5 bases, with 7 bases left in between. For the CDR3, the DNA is TGTGCCAGCAGTTTTCGACAGTATGGCTACACCTTC. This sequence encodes CASSFRQYGYTF.

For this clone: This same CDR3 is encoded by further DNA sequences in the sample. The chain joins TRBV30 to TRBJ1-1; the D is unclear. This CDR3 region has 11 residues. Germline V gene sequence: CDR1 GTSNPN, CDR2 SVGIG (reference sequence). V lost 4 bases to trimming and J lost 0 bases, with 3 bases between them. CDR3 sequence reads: CAWTVNTEAFF. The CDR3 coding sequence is TGTGCCTGGACAGTGAACACTGAAGCTTTCTTT. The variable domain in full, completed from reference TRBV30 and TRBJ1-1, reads SQTIHQWPATLVQPVGSPLSLECTVEGTSNPNLYWYRQAAGRGLQLLFYSVGIGQISSEVPQNLSASRPQDRQFILSSKKLLLSDSGFYLCAWTVNTEAFFGQGTRLTVV.

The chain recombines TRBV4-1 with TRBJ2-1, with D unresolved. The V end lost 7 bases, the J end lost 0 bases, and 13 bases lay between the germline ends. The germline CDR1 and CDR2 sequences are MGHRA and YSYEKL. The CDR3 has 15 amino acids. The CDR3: CASTLNSNSYNEQFF. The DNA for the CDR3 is TGCGCCAGCACCCTCAACAGTAACTCCTACAATGAGCAGTTCTTC.

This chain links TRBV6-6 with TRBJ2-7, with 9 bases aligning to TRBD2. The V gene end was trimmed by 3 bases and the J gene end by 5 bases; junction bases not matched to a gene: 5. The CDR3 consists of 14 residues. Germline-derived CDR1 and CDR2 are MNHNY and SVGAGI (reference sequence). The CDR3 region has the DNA TGTGCCAGCAGTTATTTTGCTAGCGGGGACGAGCAGTACTTC. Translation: CASSYFASGDEQYF.

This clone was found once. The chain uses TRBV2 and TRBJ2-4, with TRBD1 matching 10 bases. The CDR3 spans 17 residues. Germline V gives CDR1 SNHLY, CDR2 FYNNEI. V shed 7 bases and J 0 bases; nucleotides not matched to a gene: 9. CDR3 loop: CASTQTGTGEAKNIQYF. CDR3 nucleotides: TGTGCCAGCACTCAAACCGGGACAGGGGAAGCCAAAAACATTCAGTACTTC.

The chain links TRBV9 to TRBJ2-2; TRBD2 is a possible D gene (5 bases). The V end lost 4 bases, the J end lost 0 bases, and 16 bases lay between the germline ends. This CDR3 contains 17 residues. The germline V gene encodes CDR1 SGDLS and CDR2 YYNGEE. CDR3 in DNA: TGTGCCAGCAGCACCCGGGATGGGGTCGCGAACACCGGGGAGCTGTTTTTT. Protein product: CASSTRDGVANTGELFF.

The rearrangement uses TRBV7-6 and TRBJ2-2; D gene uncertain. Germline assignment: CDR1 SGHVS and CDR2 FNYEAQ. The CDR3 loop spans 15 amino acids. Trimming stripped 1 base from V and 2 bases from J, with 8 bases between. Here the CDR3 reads CASSLVLANTGELFF. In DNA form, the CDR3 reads TGTGCCAGCAGCTTAGTGTTGGCCAACACCGGGGAGCTGTTTTTT.

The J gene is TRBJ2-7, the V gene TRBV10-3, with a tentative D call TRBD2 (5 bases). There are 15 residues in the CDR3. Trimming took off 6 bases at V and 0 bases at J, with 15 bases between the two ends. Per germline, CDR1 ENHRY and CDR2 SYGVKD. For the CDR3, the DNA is TGTGCCATCAGCGAGGACCTCGGGGACTCCTACGAGCAGTACTTC. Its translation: CAISEDLGDSYEQYF.

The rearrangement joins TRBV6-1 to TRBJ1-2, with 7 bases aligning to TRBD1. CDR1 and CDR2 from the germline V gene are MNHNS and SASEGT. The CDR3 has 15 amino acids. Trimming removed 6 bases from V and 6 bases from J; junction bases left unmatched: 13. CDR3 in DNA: TGTGCCAGCAGACTCCTGACAGGGTATAATCATGGCTACACCTTC. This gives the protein CASRLLTGYNHGYTF.

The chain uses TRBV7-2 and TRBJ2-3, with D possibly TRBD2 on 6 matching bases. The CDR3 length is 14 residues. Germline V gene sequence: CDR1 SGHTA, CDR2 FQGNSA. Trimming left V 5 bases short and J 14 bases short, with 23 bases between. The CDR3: CASSLRDSIPSGYF. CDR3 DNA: TGTGCCAGCAGCCTTCGGGACTCAATACCATCGGGGTATTTT.

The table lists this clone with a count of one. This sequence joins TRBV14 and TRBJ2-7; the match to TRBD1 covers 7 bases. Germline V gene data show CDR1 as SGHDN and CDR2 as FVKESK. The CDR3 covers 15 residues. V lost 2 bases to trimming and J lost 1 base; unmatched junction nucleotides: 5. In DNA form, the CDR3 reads TGTGCCAGCAGCCAAAAGGGGGCTCGATCCTACGAGCAGTACTTC. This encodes CASSQKGARSYEQYF.

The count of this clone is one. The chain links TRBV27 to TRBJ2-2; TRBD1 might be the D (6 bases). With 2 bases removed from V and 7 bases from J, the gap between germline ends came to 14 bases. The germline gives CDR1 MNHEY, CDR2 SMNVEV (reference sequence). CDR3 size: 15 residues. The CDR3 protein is CASSLTGIGDGELFF. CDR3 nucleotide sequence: TGTGCCAGCAGTTTAACAGGGATTGGGGACGGGGAGCTGTTTTTT.

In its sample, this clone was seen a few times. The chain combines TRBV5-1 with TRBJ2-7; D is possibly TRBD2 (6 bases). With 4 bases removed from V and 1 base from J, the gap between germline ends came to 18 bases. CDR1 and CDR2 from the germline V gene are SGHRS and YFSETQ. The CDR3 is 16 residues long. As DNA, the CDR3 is TGCGCCAGCAGCCCTAGCTGGGGTAGCGGTTCCTACGAGCAGTACTTC. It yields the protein CASSPSWGSGSYEQYF.

In nucleotides, the CDR3 is TGCGCCAGCAGCCAAGATCTCCGGGACGGGGCCCTGTACTTC. This codes for CASSQDLRDGALYF. This chain uses TRBV4-1 with TRBJ2-7, with D perhaps matching TRBD1 or TRBD2 (5 bases each). Trimming took 0 bases from V and 12 from J, leaving 18 bases between them. CDR3 length: 14 residues. Germline loops: CDR1 MGHRA, CDR2 YSYEKL.

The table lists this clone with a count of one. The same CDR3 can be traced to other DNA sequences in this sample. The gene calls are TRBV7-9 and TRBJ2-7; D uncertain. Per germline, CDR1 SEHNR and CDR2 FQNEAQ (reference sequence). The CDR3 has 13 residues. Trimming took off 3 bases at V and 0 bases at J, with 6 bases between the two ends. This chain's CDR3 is CASSFLSSYEQYF. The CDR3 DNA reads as TGTGCCAGCAGCTTCCTCAGCTCCTACGAGCAGTACTTC.